The 9 T cell receptor beta chains below were found in one sample sequenced in a study of cytotoxic CD8 clonotypes in ibrutinib-treated CLL. Measured with immunoSEQ multiplex PCR; TCRdb has only the in-frame clones, and not every one. The sample records roughly 180,000 clones, 84% being singletons. Source: PBMCs, taken after 24 months of ibrutinib treatment. These receptors were obtained from a human donor with chronic lymphocytic leukemia.

The CDR3, as DNA: TGTGCCAGCAGCTTCGGACGGTCTTGGGACGAGCAGTACTTC. Protein sequence: CASSFGRSWDEQYF. The chain carries TRBV7-2 and TRBJ2-7; D uncertain. The CDR3 is made up of 14 amino acids. CDR1 and CDR2 from the germline V gene are SGHTA and FQGNSA. V shed 3 bases and J shed 5 bases, with 14 bases lying between them.

This clone showed up just a few times. The chain links TRBV30 to TRBJ1-1, with no clear D. V lost 3 bases to trimming and J lost 4 bases, with 9 bases between them. This CDR3 comprises 12 residues. CDR1 is GTSNPN, CDR2 SVGIG, per germline (reference sequence). This CDR3 is CAWSPGPTEAFF. Written as DNA, the CDR3 is TGTGCCTGGAGCCCTGGGCCCACTGAAGCTTTCTTT.

The chain joins TRBV5-1 to TRBJ1-1, with D possibly matching TRBD1 (5 bases). Germline CDR1 and CDR2: SGHRS and YFSETQ. V was clipped by 1 base and J by 3 bases, with 10 bases between them. The CDR3 contains 14 residues. The CDR3 DNA follows: TGCGCCAGCAGCTTGTGGCAGGGAGACACTGAAGCTTTCTTT. Protein sequence: CASSLWQGDTEAFF.

Here the CDR3 reads CASSFQSSYNEQFF. CDR3 nucleotide sequence: TGTGCCAGTAGCTTCCAGAGCTCCTACAATGAGCAGTTCTTC. The chain is built from TRBV19 and TRBJ2-1; no clear D gene. Trimming removed 6 bases at V and 0 bases at J, with 9 bases between. CDR3 length: 14 amino acids. CDR1 LNHDA and CDR2 SQIVND come from the germline V gene (reference sequence).

The chain links TRBV6-5 to TRBJ1-4; the match to TRBD1 covers 7 bases. Germline V gives CDR1 MNHEY, CDR2 SVGAGI. The CDR3 has 14 amino acids. Losses at the gene ends were 7 bases for V and 6 bases for J; bases not matched to a gene: 8. CDR3 region: CASTGQVGDEKLFF. In DNA form, the CDR3 reads TGTGCCAGCACTGGACAGGTGGGAGATGAAAAACTGTTTTTT.

The V and J genes are TRBV29-1 and TRBJ2-3; 7 bases map to TRBD1. The ends lost 8 bases at V and 3 bases at J; junction bases unmatched: 5. The CDR3 is 12 residues long. Looked up from germline, CDR1 is SQVTM and CDR2 is ANQGSEA. The CDR3 bases are TGCAGCACACGACAGGGTACAGATACGCAGTATTTT. Residues: CSTRQGTDTQYF.

This clone was picked up one time. The chain recombines TRBV6-5 with TRBJ1-5; unclear D gene. CDR1 and CDR2 from the germline V gene are MNHEY and SVGAGI. The CDR3 length is 13 residues. Trimming removed 3 bases from V and 5 bases from J, with 8 bases in between. The CDR3 region is CASSYRRDQPQHF. CDR3 nucleotides: TGTGCCAGCAGTTATCGGAGGGATCAGCCCCAGCATTTT.

The rearrangement links TRBV7-2 to TRBJ2-7; the match to TRBD1 covers 7 bases. The CDR3 covers 14 residues. J gave up 0 bases and V 6 bases, and 5 bases lay outside the gene matches. Germline CDR1 is SGHTA and CDR2 is FQGNSA. This chain's CDR3 is CASRRQGNSYEQYF. The CDR3 nucleotides read TGTGCCAGCAGACGACAGGGAAACTCCTACGAGCAGTACTTC.

This sequence joins TRBV30 and TRBJ1-2; D possibly corresponds to TRBD1 (5 bases). This CDR3 is 12 amino acids long. Germline V CDR1 and CDR2: GTSNPN, SVGIG (reference sequence). V lost 2 bases to trimming and J lost 4 bases, with 8 bases between them. CDR3 amino acids: CAWSPGPYGYTF. The DNA for the CDR3 is TGTGCCTGGAGTCCGGGACCCTATGGCTACACCTTC.